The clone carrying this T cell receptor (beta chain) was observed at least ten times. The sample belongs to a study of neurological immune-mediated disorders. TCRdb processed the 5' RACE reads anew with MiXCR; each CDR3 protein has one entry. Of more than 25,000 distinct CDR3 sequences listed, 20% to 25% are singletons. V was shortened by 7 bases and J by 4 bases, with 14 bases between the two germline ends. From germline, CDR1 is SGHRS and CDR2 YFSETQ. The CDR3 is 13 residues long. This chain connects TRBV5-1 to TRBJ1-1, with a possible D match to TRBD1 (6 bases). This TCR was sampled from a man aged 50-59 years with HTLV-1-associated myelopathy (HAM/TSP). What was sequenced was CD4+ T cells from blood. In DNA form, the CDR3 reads TGCGCCAGCGGGGGCGGTAGGAGCACTGAAGCTTTCTTT. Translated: CASGGGRSTEAFF.